This T cell receptor (beta chain) emerged from a study of blood T cell repertoires in COVID-19. Overall study context: In each case, the material was cDNA or gDNA derived from T cells, B-cell-depleted T cells, or PBMCs.

TCRdb keeps only in-frame clones here, not all; method: immunoSEQ multiplex PCR. The top ten hold around 14% of the sample, which has 65,000 or so clones, 80% to 90% seen once. V shed 6 bases and J 2 bases; nucleotides not matched to a gene: 3. CDR3 length: 14 amino acids. Germline assignment: CDR1 SGHTA and CDR2 FQGNSA. Sequenced material: peripheral blood. The V call is TRBV7-2, the J call TRBJ2-1, with TRBD2 identical over 8 bases. The TCR comes from a man older than 75 with acute or convalescent COVID-19. This CDR3 reads CASRTGGPYNEQFF. The DNA for the CDR3 is TGTGCCAGCAGGACGGGGGGGCCCTACAATGAGCAGTTCTTC. Full variable domain (remainder filled in from reference TRBV7-2 and TRBJ2-1): GAGVSQSPSNKVTEKGKDVELRCDPISGHTALYWYRQSLGQGLEFLIYFQGNSAPDKSGLPSDRFSAERTGGSVSTLTIQRTQQEDSAVYLCASRTGGPYNEQFFGPGTRLTVL.